Listed below are T cell receptor beta chains from one sample, sequenced in a study of CXCR3-negative and CXCR3-positive naive CD8 T cells. TCRdb reprocessed the 5' RACE reads, with one entry per CDR3 protein and no DNA. Here the sample table reports roughly 130,000 distinct CDR3 sequences. Sequencing was carried out using naive CXCR3+ CD8+ T cells from blood. The receptor set was obtained from a human donor in good health. Some clones in this sample may be carry-over from other donors' samples. CDR3s include the opening cysteine and the closing phenylalanine or tryptophan.

j_gene	v_gene	CDR3aa
TRBJ2-7	TRBV29-1	CSVTQGAYEQYF
TRBJ2-1	TRBV7-9	CASARLGDEQFF
TRBJ2-3	TRBV6-6	CASSSAGLYTQYF
TRBJ1-5	TRBV28	CASSFWEGANQPQHF
TRBJ2-7	TRBV10-1	CASSASGRAFEQYF
TRBJ2-1	TRBV29-1	CSVEQGDAYNEQFF
TRBJ2-6	TRBV29-1	CSVEDPAGWRSGANVLTF
TRBJ1-2	TRBV11-3	CASSRDRDGYTF
TRBJ2-2	TRBV7-2	CASSLAGEGNDGELFF
TRBJ2-7	TRBV27	CAGSPTSGRSYEQYF
TRBJ1-1	TRBV13	CASSPNPGQGRDTEAFF
TRBJ2-2	TRBV25-1	CASSWGNSNTGELFF
TRBJ2-3	TRBV4-3	CASSQVSRGLDTQYF
TRBJ2-7	TRBV21-1	CASSKDRELYEQYF
TRBJ1-1	TRBV10-3	CAISDLDLAKGKDTEAFF
TRBJ2-3	TRBV6-4	CASSDSAGSTDTQYF
TRBJ2-1	TRBV7-6	CASSSLAGGSDEQFF
TRBJ2-7	TRBV10-3	CAIRTPKGTTEDEQYF
TRBJ1-1	TRBV5-4	CASSRDGGNTEAFF
TRBJ2-6	TRBV7-6	CASSLSGGTPLLGANVLTF
TRBJ2-7	TRBV28	CASSFRAGGYEQYF
TRBJ2-1	TRBV24-1	CATSEQSGLAGVYNEQFF
TRBJ2-1	TRBV29-1	CSLRQGGYEQFF
TRBJ2-7	TRBV5-1	CASSQDGSYEQYF
TRBJ2-3	TRBV29-1	CSVTGLEADTQYF
TRBJ1-2	TRBV4-3	CASSQDSDRYLGYTF
TRBJ1-4	TRBV5-4	CASSLAGGPEKLFF
TRBJ1-4	TRBV25-1	CASSNVLWTPATNEKLFF